This entry features one T cell receptor beta chain sequence. Its matching antigen is unknown. Here immunoSEQ multiplex PCR was the method, and the copy in TCRdb shows in-frame clones only, minus some. The sample contains some 7,400 clones, 85% to 90% of which appear only once. Trimming removed 7 bases from V and 0 bases from J, with 22 bases in between. Germline-derived CDR1 and CDR2 are SEHNR and FQNEAQ (reference sequence). CDR3 length equals 17 residues. The data were taken from a study of somatic mutations in cytotoxic T cells in rheumatoid arthritis. Background on the study: A roughly 30 ml EDTA sample of patient blood was drawn right after diagnosis, before any treatment. Whole-study results and caveats: The study found that the largest CD8+ clone exceeded 20% of CD8+ cells in about an eighth of the roughly 60 patients. Among rheumatoid arthritis patients and age-matched healthy controls, CD8+ T-cell clonality was not significantly different.

The receptor comes from a woman aged 65 to 85 with rheumatoid arthritis. V usage is TRBV7-9 and J usage is TRBJ2-7, with a weak D call TRBD2 (6 bases). Sequencing was performed on CD8+ T cells sorted from blood. CDR3 in amino acids: CASTDGRTTKSSYEQYF. The CDR3 DNA sequence: TGTGCCAGCACCGATGGACGGACTACGAAAAGCTCCTACGAGCAGTACTTC.